These T cell receptor beta chains were read from a single sample in a study of T cell repertoires in cytomegalovirus infection. TCRdb reprocessed the reads with MiXCR, giving one entry per CDR3 protein. The sample contains 600,000 to 800,000 distinct CDR3 sequences, roughly a quarter of which appear only once. Sequenced: CD8+ T cells from PBMCs. The source of these receptors is a human donor in good health (CMV status not recorded). Some clones in this sample may be carry-over from other donors' samples. CDR3s include the opening cysteine and the closing phenylalanine or tryptophan. Each record gives: clone size, J gene, V gene, CDR3 protein. Clone sizes are given selectively: once, few, many, or a class where the clone is expanded.

clone_size: many
j_call: TRBJ1-5
v_call: TRBV12-3/TRBV12-4
cdr3_aa: CASSRWDRGNNQPQHF

clone_size: once
j_call: TRBJ2-5
v_call: TRBV7-6
cdr3_aa: CASSSGHGQETQYF

clone_size: NA
j_call: TRBJ1-2
v_call: TRBV5-5
cdr3_aa: CASSLGDTGTYGYTF

clone_size: many
j_call: TRBJ2-1
v_call: TRBV7-2
cdr3_aa: CASSLARGGRGRNEQFF

clone_size: few
j_call: TRBJ2-2
v_call: TRBV7-9
cdr3_aa: CASSSAGRLNTGELFF

clone_size: NA
j_call: TRBJ1-1
v_call: TRBV29-1
cdr3_aa: CSVLTGMNTEAFF

clone_size: few
j_call: TRBJ1-2
v_call: TRBV7-9
cdr3_aa: CASSSGTVNYGYTF

clone_size: NA
j_call: TRBJ2-1
v_call: TRBV2
cdr3_aa: CASSLLRDEYEQFF

clone_size: NA
j_call: TRBJ2-7
v_call: TRBV6-6
cdr3_aa: CASRLDDRAADEQYF

clone_size: few
j_call: TRBJ1-2
v_call: TRBV7-9
cdr3_aa: CASSLTGQPRYGYTF

clone_size: few
j_call: TRBJ2-5
v_call: TRBV19
cdr3_aa: CASSIGLALETQYF

clone_size: few
j_call: TRBJ2-2
v_call: TRBV5-1
cdr3_aa: CASSPLGSRGPGELFF

clone_size: NA
j_call: TRBJ1-2
v_call: TRBV7-9
cdr3_aa: CASSTGDRPPANYGYTF

clone_size: NA
j_call: TRBJ2-2
v_call: TRBV4-3
cdr3_aa: CASSQRRVDGELFF

clone_size: many
j_call: TRBJ1-1
v_call: TRBV7-8
cdr3_aa: CASSLRGLGEAFF

clone_size: few
j_call: TRBJ2-3
v_call: TRBV29-1
cdr3_aa: CSVEGSVDRGRDTQYF

clone_size: few
j_call: TRBJ1-1
v_call: TRBV13
cdr3_aa: CASSPGQKENTEAFF

clone_size: NA
j_call: TRBJ1-5
v_call: TRBV28
cdr3_aa: CASSLPGQFSNQPQHF

clone_size: few
j_call: TRBJ2-2
v_call: TRBV12-5
cdr3_aa: CASGRDSPGPGELFF

clone_size: few
j_call: TRBJ1-1
v_call: TRBV20-1
cdr3_aa: CSARPEAFF

clone_size: few
j_call: TRBJ1-4
v_call: TRBV6-6
cdr3_aa: CASRPDRGTNEKLFF

clone_size: NA
j_call: TRBJ2-7
v_call: TRBV29-1
cdr3_aa: CSVEGIPSTNRGEYEQYF

clone_size: many
j_call: TRBJ1-1
v_call: TRBV7-9
cdr3_aa: CASSRTVEAFF

clone_size: few
j_call: TRBJ2-7
v_call: TRBV20-1
cdr3_aa: CSIRGHRDYEQYF

clone_size: NA
j_call: TRBJ2-5
v_call: TRBV11-1
cdr3_aa: CANSSRDRGQETQYF

clone_size: few
j_call: TRBJ2-3
v_call: TRBV29-1
cdr3_aa: CSVARDRGADTQYF

clone_size: many
j_call: TRBJ2-1
v_call: TRBV10-3
cdr3_aa: CAISESLRGASSYNEQFF

clone_size: few
j_call: TRBJ2-1
v_call: TRBV11-1
cdr3_aa: CASGDGRLGNEQFF

clone_size: NA
j_call: TRBJ1-1
v_call: TRBV2
cdr3_aa: CASMAGTGVIFF

clone_size: few
j_call: TRBJ2-1
v_call: TRBV20-1
cdr3_aa: CSAPRTSGGLHEQFF

clone_size: NA
j_call: TRBJ1-1
v_call: TRBV5-1
cdr3_aa: CASSEGRGSGTEAFF

clone_size: NA
j_call: TRBJ1-1
v_call: TRBV6-5
cdr3_aa: CASSYFGTGNEAFF

clone_size: few
j_call: TRBJ2-1
v_call: TRBV20-1
cdr3_aa: CSARGRGAYNEQFF

clone_size: few
j_call: TRBJ1-1
v_call: TRBV4-1
cdr3_aa: CASSQDKGNSLAFF

clone_size: NA
j_call: TRBJ1-2
v_call: TRBV12-3/TRBV12-4
cdr3_aa: CASSVSTYGYTF

clone_size: NA
j_call: TRBJ2-1
v_call: TRBV18
cdr3_aa: CASSPVGGGDAYNEQFF

clone_size: NA
j_call: TRBJ2-7
v_call: TRBV7-2
cdr3_aa: CVSSLAGGTFYEQYF

clone_size: many
j_call: TRBJ1-2
v_call: TRBV7-6
cdr3_aa: CASSLGDADNYGYTF

clone_size: many
j_call: TRBJ1-1
v_call: TRBV7-2
cdr3_aa: CASSLDGGRNTEAFF

clone_size: NA
j_call: TRBJ2-5
v_call: TRBV29-1
cdr3_aa: CSEETGETQYF

clone_size: few
j_call: TRBJ1-5
v_call: TRBV28
cdr3_aa: CASSFRLIPHTQPQHF

clone_size: NA
j_call: TRBJ2-5
v_call: TRBV7-9
cdr3_aa: CASCETGLRETQYF

clone_size: NA
j_call: TRBJ1-1
v_call: TRBV25-1
cdr3_aa: CASIESGGRTEAFF

clone_size: NA
j_call: TRBJ2-2
v_call: TRBV4-1
cdr3_aa: CASSPGGAFTGELFF

clone_size: NA
j_call: TRBJ1-5
v_call: TRBV7-9
cdr3_aa: CASSLGSKPQHF

clone_size: few
j_call: TRBJ2-1
v_call: TRBV6-5
cdr3_aa: CASSSPQNLAGGYNEQFF

clone_size: few
j_call: TRBJ2-2
v_call: TRBV27
cdr3_aa: CASSFSTSGERELFF

clone_size: NA
j_call: TRBJ1-1
v_call: TRBV20-1
cdr3_aa: CSAGSGHSYTEAFF

clone_size: many
j_call: TRBJ2-5
v_call: TRBV14
cdr3_aa: CASSQDPGTLQETQYF

clone_size: many
j_call: TRBJ2-3
v_call: TRBV7-9
cdr3_aa: CASSLSDRGEYTQYF

clone_size: NA
j_call: TRBJ2-7
v_call: TRBV6-1
cdr3_aa: CASSEARGAPYEQYF

clone_size: few
j_call: TRBJ1-1
v_call: TRBV27
cdr3_aa: CASSVGTGEYTEAFF

clone_size: many
j_call: TRBJ2-3
v_call: TRBV7-8
cdr3_aa: CASSLTSGISDTQYF

clone_size: many
j_call: TRBJ2-1
v_call: TRBV7-9
cdr3_aa: CASSRPGASYNEQFF

clone_size: NA
j_call: TRBJ1-3
v_call: TRBV6-2/TRBV6-3
cdr3_aa: CASSYSMGPSGNTIYF